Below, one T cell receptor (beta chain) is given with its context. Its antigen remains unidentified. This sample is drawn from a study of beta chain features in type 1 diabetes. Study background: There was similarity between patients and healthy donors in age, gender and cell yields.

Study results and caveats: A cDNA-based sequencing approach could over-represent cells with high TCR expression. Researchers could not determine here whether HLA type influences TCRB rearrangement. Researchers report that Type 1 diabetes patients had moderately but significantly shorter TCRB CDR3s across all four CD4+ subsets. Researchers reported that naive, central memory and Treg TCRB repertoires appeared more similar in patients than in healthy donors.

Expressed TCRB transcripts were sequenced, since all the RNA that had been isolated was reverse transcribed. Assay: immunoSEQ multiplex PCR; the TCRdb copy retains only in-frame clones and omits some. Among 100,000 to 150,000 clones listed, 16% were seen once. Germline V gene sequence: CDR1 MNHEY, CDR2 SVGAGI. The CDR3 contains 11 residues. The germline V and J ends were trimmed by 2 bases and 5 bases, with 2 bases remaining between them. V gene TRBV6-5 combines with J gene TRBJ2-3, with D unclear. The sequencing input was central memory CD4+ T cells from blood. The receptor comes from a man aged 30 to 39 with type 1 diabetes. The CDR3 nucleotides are TGTGCCAGCAGTTACGGAGATACGCAGTATTTT. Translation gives CASSYGDTQYF.